Presented here are 27 T cell receptor beta chains from one specimen sequenced in a study of CD8+CD57+ T cells in acquired aplastic anemia. Investigators profiled TCR beta VDJ and CDR3 from genomic DNA template. From the reads, TCRdb called clonotypes with MiXCR, one entry per CDR3 protein. The data show just over 400,000 distinct CDR3 sequences, about two thirds seen once. The sample taken for sequencing was sorted CD4+, CD8+, or CD8+CD57+ T cells (not recorded which) from PBMCs. The origin of the receptors is a human donor in good health, serving as a control.

V usage is TRBV25-1 and J usage is TRBJ2-5, with D perhaps matching TRBD1 or TRBD2 (5 bases each). Germline CDR1 reads MGHDK; CDR2 reads SYGVNS. The CDR3 spans 15 residues. V was shortened by 8 bases and J by 4 bases, with 20 bases between the two germline ends. CDR3 region: CASSRGTFAGETQYF. The CDR3 bases are TGTGCCAGCTCACGAGGGACCTTCGCAGGAGAGACCCAGTACTTC.

As to this clonotype: This likely comes from a read error, as the CDR3 has no conserved phenylalanine or tryptophan at its end. The DNA is omitted, as the CDR3 cannot be located on it reliably, and the CDR3 follows TCRdb's listing. This chain uses TRBV7-2 with TRBJ2-7. The length of the CDR3 is 12 amino acids, counting both ends. Germline lookup yields CDR1 SGHTA and CDR2 FQGNSA. The CDR3 here is CASSLDGYEQKH.

Remarks on this clonotype: It may be a read error: a sequence one base away is much more abundant. This rearrangement joins TRBV7-9 to TRBJ2-4; possibly TRBD2 for D (5 bases). Germline loops: CDR1 SEHNR, CDR2 FQNEAQ (reference sequence). The CDR3 runs to 15 residues. CDR3 nucleotides: TGTGCCAGCAGCTTAGCCGCGGAGACTAAAAACATTCCGTACTTC. Translating it yields CASSLAAETKNIPYF.

The table lists this clonotype with many counts. This chain connects TRBV4-1 to TRBJ1-2; 8 bases match TRBD1. V shed 1 base and J 6 bases; nucleotides not matched to a gene: 7. The CDR3 extends over 15 amino acids. Germline CDR1 reads MGHRA; CDR2 reads YSYEKL. CDR3 coding DNA: TGCGCCAGCAGCCAAGTCCAGGGGGCAGTAGATGGCTACACCTTC. Residues: CASSQVQGAVDGYTF.

In DNA, the CDR3 is TGCAGTGCTAGAGATACCCCAAGCCCCGAAGAGACCCAGTACTTC. Its protein is CSARDTPSPEETQYF. This chain joins TRBV20-1 and TRBJ2-5; D gene unclear. V was shortened by 0 bases and J by 3 bases, with 14 bases between the two germline ends. CDR1 is DFQATT and CDR2 is SNEGSKA in the germline V gene (reference sequence). The CDR3 runs 15 residues.

The genes are TRBV5-6 and TRBJ1-2; D uncertain. CDR1 is SGHDT and CDR2 is YYEEEE in the germline V gene. With 4 bases removed from V and 5 bases from J, the gap between germline ends came to 15 bases. This CDR3 has 14 residues. The CDR3 loop reads CASSRTQASYGYTF. The DNA of the CDR3 is TGTGCCAGCAGCCGTACCCAGGCCTCTTATGGCTACACCTTC.

The table lists this clonotype with a few counts. The CDR3 protein is CASSADRGGLNTEAFF. The CDR3 DNA reads TGCGCCAGCAGTGCGGACAGGGGAGGATTAAACACTGAAGCTTTCTTT. The chain uses TRBV10-1 and TRBJ1-1; 9 positions match TRBD1. J was trimmed by 2 bases and V by 4 bases; bases with no gene match: 8. The V gene's germline CDR1 is WNHNN and CDR2 SYGVQD (reference sequence). The CDR3 has 16 amino acids.

This clonotype was recorded at least ten times. The chain links TRBV7-2 to TRBJ1-1; D not certain. The germline V gene has CDR1 SGHTA and CDR2 FQGNSA. The CDR3 consists of 16 residues. Deletions cut 5 bases from V and 5 bases from J, with 21 bases between. The chain's CDR3 is CASSTPLQSSGTEAFF. The DNA of the CDR3 is TGTGCCAGCAGCACACCGTTACAGTCTTCGGGGACTGAAGCTTTCTTT.

Note on this clonotype: At one of its ends the junction is not consistent with the germline gene, which may arise from a read error. The chain couples TRBV7-3 to TRBJ1-5; D call uncertain. Per the germline V gene, CDR1 is SGHTA and CDR2 is FQGTGA. The CDR3 has 14 residues. DNA for the CDR3: TGTGCCAGCAGCTACGTCAGTAGCAAACAGCCCCAGCATTTT. It is translated as CASSYVSSKQPQHF.

The CDR3 region has the DNA TGCAGTGCTGCCGACACGGGATACCAAGAGTACTTC. Amino acid sequence: CSAADTGYQEYF. The chain links TRBV20-1 to TRBJ2-7; possibly TRBD2 for D (5 bases). The V gene's germline CDR1 is DFQATT and CDR2 SNEGSKA (reference sequence). V was clipped by 5 bases and J by 11 bases, with 19 bases between them. This CDR3 is 12 amino acids long.

The chain joins TRBV20-1 to TRBJ2-5, with no clear D. CDR3 size: 15 residues. V was shortened by 3 bases and J by 1 base, with 15 bases between the two germline ends. Germline CDR1 and CDR2: DFQATT and SNEGSKA (reference sequence). The CDR3 reads CSARSLGLSQETQYF. CDR3 nucleotides: TGCAGTGCTAGGTCGCTGGGTTTGTCCCAAGAGACCCAGTACTTC.

Many counts were recorded for this clonotype. The chain uses TRBV6-1 and TRBJ1-2; 10 positions match TRBD1. CDR1 MNHNS and CDR2 SASEGT come from the germline V gene. The CDR3 covers 15 residues. Trimming at V came to 0 bases and at J to 4 bases, leaving 2 bases not matched to a gene. The CDR3 reads CASSEAGDRGYGYTF. In DNA form, the CDR3 reads TGTGCCAGCAGTGAAGCGGGGGACAGGGGCTATGGCTACACCTTC.

This clonotype was observed a handful of times. This chain joins TRBV15 and TRBJ2-2; 8 nucleotides agree with TRBD1. Per germline, CDR1 LNHNV and CDR2 YYDKDF (reference sequence). The CDR3 length is 15 residues. After removal of 3 bases from V and 3 bases from J, the junction contained 3 bases not matched to a gene. This CDR3 is CATSRGQVDTGELFF. In DNA form, the CDR3 reads TGTGCCACCAGCAGGGGACAGGTGGACACCGGGGAGCTGTTTTTT.

The sample holds one count of this clonotype. The rearrangement joins TRBV7-2 to TRBJ1-2, with TRBD1 as a possible D gene (5 bases). Trimming stripped 7 bases from V and 14 bases from J, with 29 bases between. The CDR3 contains 15 residues. Germline V gene lookup returns CDR1 SGHTA and CDR2 FQGNSA. CDR3 sequence: CASTPTGENGYVGTF. CDR3 nucleotide sequence: TGTGCCAGCACCCCAACGGGGGAGAACGGGTACGTCGGGACCTTC.

The V and J genes are TRBV20-1 and TRBJ2-2, with D perhaps TRBD1 (5 bases). The CDR3 sequence is 11 residues long. Germline values: CDR1 DFQATT, CDR2 SNEGSKA (reference sequence). Trimming shortened V by 5 bases and J by 8 bases, and 9 bases separated the two germline ends. CDR3 amino acids: CSAGQGGELFF. The DNA for the CDR3 is TGCAGTGCTGGTCAGGGTGGGGAGCTGTTTTTT.

In the case of this clonotype: This may be a read error: a much more frequent sequence differs by one nucleotide. The V and J genes are TRBV5-1 and TRBJ2-1; D gene unclear. CDR1 is SGHRS, CDR2 YFSETQ, per germline. This CDR3 contains 15 residues. Between the trimmed V and J ends, which lost 0 bases and 3 bases, there was a span of 10 bases. The chain's CDR3 is CASSLAAALYNEQFF. In DNA, the CDR3 is TGCGCCAGCAGCTTGGCCGCAGCTCTCTACAATGAGCAGTTCTTC.

This clonotype has only one observation. The chain carries TRBV7-8 and TRBJ2-1, with 12 bases aligning to TRBD2. The length of the CDR3 is 14 residues. The V segment lost 5 bases and the J segment 12 bases; nucleotides outside the gene matches: 8. Germline loops: CDR1 SGHVS, CDR2 FQNEAQ. The chain's CDR3 is CASSNRTSGEGQFF. The CDR3 nucleotides are TGTGCCAGCAGCAACAGGACTAGCGGGGAAGGGCAGTTCTTC.

This chain connects TRBV19 to TRBJ1-2; the match to TRBD1 covers 8 bases. V dropped 4 bases and J dropped 3; count of bases not matched to a gene: 7. The CDR3 length is 15 residues. CDR1 is LNHDA and CDR2 is SQIVND in the germline V gene (reference sequence). The DNA for the CDR3 is TGTGCCAGTAGTAGGTGGGGACAGGACGACTATGGCTACACCTTC. Its protein is CASSRWGQDDYGYTF. Full variable domain (remainder filled in from reference TRBV19 and TRBJ1-2): DGGITQSPKYLFRKEGQNVTLSCEQNLNHDAMYWYRQDPGQGLRLIYYSQIVNDFQKGDIAEGYSVSREKKESFPLTVTSAQKNPTAFYLCASSRWGQDDYGYTFGSGTRLTVV.

Notes on this clonotype: A much larger clone lies a single base off, so this may be a read error. The chain recombines TRBV10-2 with TRBJ2-1; D gene ambiguous. The CDR3 consists of 16 residues. Germline V gene data show CDR1 as WSHSY and CDR2 as SAAADI. This chain's CDR3 is CAGSESKDYRDNEQFF. The CDR3 DNA is TGCGCCGGCAGTGAGTCCAAGGATTACCGGGACAATGAGCAGTTCTTC.

This sequence joins TRBV11-2 and TRBJ2-7; TRBD1 aligns across 8 bases. Germline V gene lookup returns CDR1 SGHAT and CDR2 FQNNGV. J gave up 3 bases and V 6 bases, and 22 bases lay outside the gene matches. The CDR3 spans 19 residues. The CDR3 loop is CASSPDCPRTGYRNYEQYF. For the CDR3, the DNA is TGTGCCAGCAGTCCGGACTGTCCCCGGACAGGGTATAGGAACTACGAGCAGTACTTC.

The sample holds one count of this clonotype. The V and J genes are TRBV5-4 and TRBJ2-3, with D perhaps TRBD1 or TRBD2 (5 bases each). The germline V gene encodes CDR1 SGHNT and CDR2 YYREEE (reference sequence). The CDR3 contains 14 residues. Trimming removed 4 bases from V and 4 bases from J, with 13 bases in between. The chain's CDR3 is CASSPGRDADTQYF. The CDR3 DNA sequence: TGTGCCAGCAGCCCAGGAAGGGACGCAGATACGCAGTATTTT.

This chain joins TRBV9 and TRBJ1-1; the match to TRBD1 covers 7 bases. CDR1 is SGDLS and CDR2 is YYNGEE in the germline V gene. The length of the CDR3 is 14 residues. V lost 3 bases and J lost 4; bases outside the gene matches: 6. This CDR3 is CASSATGDSTEAFF. The CDR3 DNA reads TGTGCCAGCAGCGCAACAGGGGACAGCACTGAAGCTTTCTTT.

The genes are TRBV19 and TRBJ1-1, with 8 bases lining up with TRBD1. The germline gives CDR1 LNHDA, CDR2 SQIVND (reference sequence). Trimming cost V 10 bases and J 2 bases; bases outside gene matches: 6. The CDR3 sequence is 13 residues long. The CDR3 loop is CATRQGSNTEAFF. The CDR3 DNA sequence: TGTGCCACCCGACAGGGGAGTAACACTGAAGCTTTCTTT.

This clonotype was observed at least ten times. The rearrangement uses TRBV20-1 and TRBJ1-2; possibly TRBD1 for D (5 bases). V was shortened by 2 bases and J by 8 bases, with 18 bases between the two germline ends. The CDR3 loop spans 14 amino acids. The germline V gene has CDR1 DFQATT and CDR2 SNEGSKA (reference sequence). CDR3 residues: CSARSVRGLGGYTF. The CDR3, as DNA: TGCAGTGCTAGATCCGTTCGGGGCCTGGGCGGCTACACCTTC.

V is TRBV5-1 and J is TRBJ2-7; 9 bases match TRBD2. The CDR3 covers 13 residues. V dropped 6 bases and J dropped 9; count of bases not matched to a gene: 10. Germline V lookup: CDR1 SGHRS, CDR2 YFSETQ. The chain's CDR3 is CASTLAGGVTQYF. DNA for the CDR3: TGCGCCAGCACGCTTGCGGGGGGGGTAACGCAGTACTTC.

In nucleotides, the CDR3 is TGTGCCAGCAGCCAACGGACTAGCGGGCGGGTTAACAATGAGCAGTTCTTC. This encodes CASSQRTSGRVNNEQFF. The gene calls are TRBV4-2 and TRBJ2-1, with 11 bases lining up with TRBD2. Germline V gives CDR1 LGHNA, CDR2 YNFKEQ. V gave up 2 bases and J gave up 5 bases; unmatched junction bases: 8. This CDR3 has 17 residues.

This clonotype has a count of ten or more. The V gene is TRBV7-3, the J gene TRBJ2-3; D unresolved. From germline, CDR1 is SGHTA and CDR2 FQGTGA. This CDR3 spans 13 amino acids. V lost 5 bases, J lost 3 bases, and 9 bases lay in between. The CDR3 here is CASSPNPTDTQYF. Here the CDR3 DNA reads TGTGCCAGCAGCCCCAACCCAACAGATACGCAGTATTTT.